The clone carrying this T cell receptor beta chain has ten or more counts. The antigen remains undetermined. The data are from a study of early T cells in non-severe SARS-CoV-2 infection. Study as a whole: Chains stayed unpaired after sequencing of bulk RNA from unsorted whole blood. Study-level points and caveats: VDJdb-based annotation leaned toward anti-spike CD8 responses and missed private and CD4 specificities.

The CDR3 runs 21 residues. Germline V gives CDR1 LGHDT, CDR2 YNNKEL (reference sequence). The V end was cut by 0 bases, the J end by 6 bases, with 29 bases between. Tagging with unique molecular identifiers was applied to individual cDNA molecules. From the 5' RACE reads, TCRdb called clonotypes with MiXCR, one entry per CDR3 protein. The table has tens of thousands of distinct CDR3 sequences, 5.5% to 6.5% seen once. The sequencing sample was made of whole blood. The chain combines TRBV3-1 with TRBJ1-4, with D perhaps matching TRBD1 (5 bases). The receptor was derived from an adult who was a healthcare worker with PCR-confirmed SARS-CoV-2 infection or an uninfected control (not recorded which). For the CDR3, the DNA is TGTGCCAGCAGCCAAGACTTCGGTTTGCCCGATACTTCTGGAGGGGATGAAAAACTGTTTTTT. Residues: CASSQDFGLPDTSGGDEKLFF.